This entry lists 2 T cell receptor beta chains sequenced from one sample in a study of blood T cells in healthy people across ages. With a J-beta primer mix and a sample-barcoded 5' primer, a second PCR ran roughly 6 to 11 cycles. MiXCR was run by TCRdb on the 5' RACE reads, yielding one entry per CDR3 protein. The sample shows a few hundred thousand distinct CDR3 sequences, 25% to 30% of them seen only once. Sequencing was carried out using blood. Every receptor here comes from a woman in her 70s in good health.

This clonotype was detected only a few times. The V and J genes are TRBV29-1 and TRBJ2-2; D possibly matches TRBD1 or TRBD2 (5 bases each). Trimming removed 6 bases at V and 6 bases at J, with 17 bases between. The CDR3 spans 14 residues. Per germline, CDR1 SQVTM and CDR2 ANQGSEA. CDR3 sequence reads: CSVRGAAVAGELFF. The CDR3 DNA follows: TGCAGCGTCCGAGGGGCGGCGGTCGCCGGGGAGCTGTTTTTT.

This clonotype was detected only a few times. The rearrangement uses TRBV27 and TRBJ2-3; possibly TRBD1 for D (5 bases). CDR1 and CDR2 (germline): MNHEY, SMNVEV (reference sequence). Trimming took off 3 bases at V and 3 bases at J, with 16 bases between the two ends. CDR3 length: 16 residues. The chain's CDR3 is CASSLLMAGQTDTQYF. The CDR3 coding sequence is TGTGCCAGCAGTTTGCTTATGGCAGGGCAAACAGATACGCAGTATTTT.